This T cell receptor beta chain was captured by sequencing in a study of blood T cell repertoires in COVID-19. Germline assignment: CDR1 MNHEY and CDR2 SMNVEV (reference sequence). Trimming took 5 bases from V and 6 from J; bases not matched to a gene: 9. The CDR3 is made up of 15 amino acids. Data came from immunoSEQ multiplex PCR; TCRdb stores just in-frame clones and leaves some out. The profile shows 140,000 to 150,000 clones, roughly 91% of them singletons. The TCR was taken from a man in his sixties with active or convalescent COVID-19. The chain joins TRBV27 to TRBJ1-4; 7 nucleotides agree with TRBD1. The sequencing sample was made of peripheral blood. The CDR3 DNA reads as TGTGCCAGCAGTGGGAGAGGGGGCCTCGATGAAAAACTGTTTTTT. It yields the protein CASSGRGGLDEKLFF.